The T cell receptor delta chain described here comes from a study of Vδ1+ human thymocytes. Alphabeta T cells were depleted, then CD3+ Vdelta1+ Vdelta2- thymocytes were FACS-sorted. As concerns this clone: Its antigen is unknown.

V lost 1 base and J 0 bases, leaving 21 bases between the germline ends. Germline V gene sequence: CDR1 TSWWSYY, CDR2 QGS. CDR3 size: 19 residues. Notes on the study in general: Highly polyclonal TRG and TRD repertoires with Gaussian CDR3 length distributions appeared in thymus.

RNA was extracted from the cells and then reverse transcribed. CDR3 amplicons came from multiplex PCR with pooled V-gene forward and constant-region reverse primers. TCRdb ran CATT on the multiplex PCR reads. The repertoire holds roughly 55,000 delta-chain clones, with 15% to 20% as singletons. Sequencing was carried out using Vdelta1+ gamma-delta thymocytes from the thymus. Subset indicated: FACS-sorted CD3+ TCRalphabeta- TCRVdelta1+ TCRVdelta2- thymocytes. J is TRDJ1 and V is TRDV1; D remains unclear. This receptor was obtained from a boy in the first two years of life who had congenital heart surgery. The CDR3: CALGERFASGPGNTDKLIF. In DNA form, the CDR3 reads TGTGCTCTTGGGGAACGTTTCGCTTCGGGACCCGGCAACACCGATAAACTCATCTTT.